This T cell receptor beta chain was identified during a study of cytomegalovirus exposure and HLA in healthy donors. Study-level background: Approximately 170 million T cells yielded some 120 million unique TCR beta sequences in earlier analysis.

This clone was seen only once. Its antigen is unidentified. This CDR3 has 16 residues. The V and J ends lost 3 bases and 5 bases, in that order; junction bases with no gene match: 9. Germline assignment: CDR1 WNHNN and CDR2 SYGVQD (reference sequence). The study, taken as a whole, reports: It was confirmed in vitro that a few of the CMV-associated chains were specific for CMV antigens. The likely origin of a cluster of highly shared sequence variants was a sequencing artifact. It was 164 TCR beta chains that were listed as cytomegalovirus-associated.

The PCR made use of 60 Vbeta and 13 Jbeta primers. Sequencing used immunoSEQ multiplex PCR; TCRdb keeps in-frame clones, though not all of them. The repertoire includes 250,000 or so clones, over 90% of them detected once, and about 1.7% sits in the top ten. Specimen: PBMCs. V usage is TRBV10-1 and J usage is TRBJ2-7; 11 nucleotides line up with TRBD2. The TCR sequence derives from a girl aged 2 to 10 in good health and CMV-seronegative. The CDR3 here is CASSDSRLAGRNEQYF. The CDR3 DNA is TGCGCCAGCAGTGATTCCCGACTAGCGGGGAGAAACGAGCAGTACTTC.